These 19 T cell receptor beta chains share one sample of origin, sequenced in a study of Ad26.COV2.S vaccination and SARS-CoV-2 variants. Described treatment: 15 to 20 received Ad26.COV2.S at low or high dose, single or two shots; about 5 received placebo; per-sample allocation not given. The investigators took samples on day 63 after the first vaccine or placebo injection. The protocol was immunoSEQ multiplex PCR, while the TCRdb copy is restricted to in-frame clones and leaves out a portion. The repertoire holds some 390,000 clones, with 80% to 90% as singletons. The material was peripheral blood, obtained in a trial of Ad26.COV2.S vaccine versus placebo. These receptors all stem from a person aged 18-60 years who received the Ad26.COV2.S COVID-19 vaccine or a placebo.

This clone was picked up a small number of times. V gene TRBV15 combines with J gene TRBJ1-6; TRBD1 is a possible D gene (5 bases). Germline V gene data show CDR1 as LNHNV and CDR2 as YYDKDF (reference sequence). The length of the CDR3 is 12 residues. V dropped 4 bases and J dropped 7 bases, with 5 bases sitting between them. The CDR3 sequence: CATSNRNSPLHF. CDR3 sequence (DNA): TGTGCCACCAGCAACAGGAATTCACCCCTCCACTTT.

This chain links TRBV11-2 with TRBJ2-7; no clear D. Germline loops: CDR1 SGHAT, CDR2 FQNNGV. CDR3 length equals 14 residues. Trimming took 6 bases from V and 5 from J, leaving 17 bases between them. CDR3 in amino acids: CASRNRAREHEQYF. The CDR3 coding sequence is TGTGCCAGCAGAAACCGGGCAAGAGAACACGAGCAGTACTTC.

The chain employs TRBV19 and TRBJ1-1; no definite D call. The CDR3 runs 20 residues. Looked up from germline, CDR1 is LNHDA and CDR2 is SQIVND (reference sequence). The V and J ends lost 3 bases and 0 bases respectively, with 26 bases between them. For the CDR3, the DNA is TGTGCCAGTAGTATTAGCTCCGTCCTGTGGTCCGGAGCTATGAACACTGAAGCTTTCTTT. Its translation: CASSISSVLWSGAMNTEAFF.

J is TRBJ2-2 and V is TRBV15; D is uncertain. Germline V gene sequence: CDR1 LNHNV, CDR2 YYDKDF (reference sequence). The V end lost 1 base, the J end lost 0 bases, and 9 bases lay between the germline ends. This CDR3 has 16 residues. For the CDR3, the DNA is TGTGCCACCAGCAGAGTTCCCGCCTCGAACACCGGGGAGCTGTTTTTT. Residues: CATSRVPASNTGELFF.

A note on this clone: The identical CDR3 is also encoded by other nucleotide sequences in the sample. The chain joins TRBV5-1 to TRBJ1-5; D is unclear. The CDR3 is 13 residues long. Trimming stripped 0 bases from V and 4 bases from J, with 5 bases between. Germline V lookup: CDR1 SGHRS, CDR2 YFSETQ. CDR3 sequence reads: CASSLAGNQPQHF. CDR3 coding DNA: TGCGCCAGCAGCTTGGCCGGAAATCAGCCCCAGCATTTT.

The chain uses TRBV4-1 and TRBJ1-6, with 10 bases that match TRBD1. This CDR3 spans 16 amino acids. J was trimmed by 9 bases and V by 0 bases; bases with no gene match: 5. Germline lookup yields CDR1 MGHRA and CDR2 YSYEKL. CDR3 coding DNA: TGCGCCAGCAGCCAAGATCGGGACAGGGGAGGTTCACCCCTCCACTTT. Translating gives CASSQDRDRGGSPLHF.

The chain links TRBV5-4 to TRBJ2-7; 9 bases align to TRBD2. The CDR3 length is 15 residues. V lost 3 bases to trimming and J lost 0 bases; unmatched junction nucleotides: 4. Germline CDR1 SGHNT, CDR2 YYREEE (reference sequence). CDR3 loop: CASSSSGGISYEQYF. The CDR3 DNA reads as TGTGCCAGCAGCTCCAGCGGGGGGATCTCCTACGAGCAGTACTTC.

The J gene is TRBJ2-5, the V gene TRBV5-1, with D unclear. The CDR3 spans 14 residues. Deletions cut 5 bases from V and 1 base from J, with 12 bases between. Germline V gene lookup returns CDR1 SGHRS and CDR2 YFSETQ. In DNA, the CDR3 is TGCGCCAGCAGTCCCCTTTCCACCCAAGAGACCCAGTACTTC. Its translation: CASSPLSTQETQYF. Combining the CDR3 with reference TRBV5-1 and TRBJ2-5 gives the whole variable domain KAGVTQTPRYLIKTRGQQVTLSCSPISGHRSVSWYQQTPGQGLQFLFEYFSETQRNKGNFPGRFSGRQFSNSRSEMNVSTLELGDSALYLCASSPLSTQETQYFGPGTRLLVL.

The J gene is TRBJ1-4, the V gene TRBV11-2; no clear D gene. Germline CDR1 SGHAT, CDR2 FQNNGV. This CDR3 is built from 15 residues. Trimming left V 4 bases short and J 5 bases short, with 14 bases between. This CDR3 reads CASSYWSTENEKLFF. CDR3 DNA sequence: TGTGCCAGCAGCTACTGGAGTACAGAGAATGAAAAACTGTTTTTT.

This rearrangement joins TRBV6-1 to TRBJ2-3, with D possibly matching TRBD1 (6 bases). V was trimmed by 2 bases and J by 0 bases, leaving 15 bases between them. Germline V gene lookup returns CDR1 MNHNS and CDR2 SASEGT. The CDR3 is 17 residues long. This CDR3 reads CASSEPGQRRSTDTQYF. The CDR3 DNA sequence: TGTGCCAGCAGTGAACCGGGACAACGGAGGAGCACAGATACGCAGTATTTT.

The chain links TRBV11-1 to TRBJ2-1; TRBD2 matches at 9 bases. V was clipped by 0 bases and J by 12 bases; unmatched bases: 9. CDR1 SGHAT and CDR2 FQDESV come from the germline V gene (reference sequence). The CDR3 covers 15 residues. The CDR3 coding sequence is TGTGCCAGCAGCTTAGCGGGGACTAGCTCCTCTGGGCAGTTCTTC. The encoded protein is CASSLAGTSSSGQFF.

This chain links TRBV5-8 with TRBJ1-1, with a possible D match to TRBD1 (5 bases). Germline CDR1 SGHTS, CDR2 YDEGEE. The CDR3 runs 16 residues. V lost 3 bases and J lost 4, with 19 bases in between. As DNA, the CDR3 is TGTGCCAGCAGCTCAGCCAATAAAGGGGCGCGCACTGAAGCTTTCTTT. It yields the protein CASSSANKGARTEAFF.

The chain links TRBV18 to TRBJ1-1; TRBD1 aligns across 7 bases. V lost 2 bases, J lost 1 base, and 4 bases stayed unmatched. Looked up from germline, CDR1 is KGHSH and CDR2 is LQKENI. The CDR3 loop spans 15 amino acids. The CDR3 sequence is CASSPKGAANTEAFF. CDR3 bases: TGTGCCAGCTCACCAAAGGGGGCCGCGAACACTGAAGCTTTCTTT.

The CDR3 DNA reads TGTGCCAGCAGTGCGGAGGAGCAAGAGACCCAGTACTTC. This encodes CASSAEEQETQYF. The chain uses TRBV2 and TRBJ2-5; D possibly corresponds to TRBD2 (5 bases). Deletions cut 4 bases from V and 2 bases from J, with 8 bases between. CDR3 length equals 13 residues. Germline CDR1 and CDR2: SNHLY and FYNNEI.

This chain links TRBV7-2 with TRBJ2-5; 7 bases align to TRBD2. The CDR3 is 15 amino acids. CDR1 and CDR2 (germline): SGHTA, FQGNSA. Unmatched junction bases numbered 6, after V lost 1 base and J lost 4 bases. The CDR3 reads CASSLEASSGETQYF. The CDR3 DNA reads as TGTGCCAGCAGCTTAGAGGCTTCTAGCGGAGAGACCCAGTACTTC.

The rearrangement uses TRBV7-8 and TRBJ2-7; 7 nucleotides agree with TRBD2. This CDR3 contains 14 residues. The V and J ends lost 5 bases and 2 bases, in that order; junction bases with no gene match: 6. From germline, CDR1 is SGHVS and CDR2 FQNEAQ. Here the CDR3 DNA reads TGTGCCAGCAGCCCGGCGGGGGTCCCCTACGAGCAGTACTTC. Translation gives CASSPAGVPYEQYF.

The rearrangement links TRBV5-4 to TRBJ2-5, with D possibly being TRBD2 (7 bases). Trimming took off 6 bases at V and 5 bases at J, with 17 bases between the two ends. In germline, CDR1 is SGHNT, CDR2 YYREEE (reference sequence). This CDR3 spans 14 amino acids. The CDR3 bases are TGTGCCAGCACTATAGAGGGGGGGTGGGAGACCCAGTACTTC. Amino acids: CASTIEGGWETQYF.

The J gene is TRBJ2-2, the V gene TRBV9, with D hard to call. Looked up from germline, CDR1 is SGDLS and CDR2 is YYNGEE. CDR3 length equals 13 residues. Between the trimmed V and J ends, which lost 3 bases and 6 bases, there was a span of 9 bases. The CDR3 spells CASSARRSGELFF. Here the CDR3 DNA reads TGTGCCAGCAGCGCCAGACGTTCCGGGGAGCTGTTTTTT.

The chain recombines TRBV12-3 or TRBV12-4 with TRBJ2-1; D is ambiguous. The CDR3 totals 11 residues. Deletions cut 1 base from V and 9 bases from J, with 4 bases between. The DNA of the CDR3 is TGTGCCAGCAGTTTAGAGGGTGAGCAGTTCTTC. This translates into CASSLEGEQFF.